The text below deals with one T cell receptor beta chain. Its antigen is as yet unknown. This sample stems from a study of breast tumors, draining lymph nodes, adjacent tissues. Findings of the study overall: Luminal-like breast cancer showed significantly greater tumor-nontumor repertoire similarity than basal-like breast cancer did.

Axillary draining lymph nodes of breast cancer patients supplied the node samples. MiXCR, applied by TCRdb to the multiplex PCR reads, yields one record per CDR3 protein. The data show tens of thousands of distinct CDR3 sequences, about 21% seen once. In germline, CDR1 is SNHLY, CDR2 FYNNEI. The V end lost 4 bases, the J end lost 8 bases, and 15 bases lay between the germline ends. This CDR3 is built from 14 residues. The sequenced sample consisted of axillary lymph node tissue. This receptor was identified in a female donor with breast cancer. Some clones in this sample may be carry-over from other donors' samples. This rearrangement joins TRBV2 to TRBJ2-1, with D possibly matching TRBD2 (5 bases). The CDR3 region is CASSGTLGRHEQFF. DNA for the CDR3: TGTGCCAGCAGTGGGACTTTAGGACGGCATGAGCAGTTCTTC.